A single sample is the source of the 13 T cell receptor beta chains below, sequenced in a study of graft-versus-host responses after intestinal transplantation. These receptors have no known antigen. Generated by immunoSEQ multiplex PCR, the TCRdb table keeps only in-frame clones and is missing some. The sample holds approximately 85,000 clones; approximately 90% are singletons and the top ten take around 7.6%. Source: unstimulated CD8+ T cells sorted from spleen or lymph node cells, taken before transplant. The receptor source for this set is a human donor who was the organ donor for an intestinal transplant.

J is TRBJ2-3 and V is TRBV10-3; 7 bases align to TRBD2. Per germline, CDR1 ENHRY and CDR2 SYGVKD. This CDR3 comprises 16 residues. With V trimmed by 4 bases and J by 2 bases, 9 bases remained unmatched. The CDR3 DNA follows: TGTGCCATCAGTGTCCTGCCTAGCGGACCCACAGATACGCAGTATTTT. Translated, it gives CAISVLPSGPTDTQYF.

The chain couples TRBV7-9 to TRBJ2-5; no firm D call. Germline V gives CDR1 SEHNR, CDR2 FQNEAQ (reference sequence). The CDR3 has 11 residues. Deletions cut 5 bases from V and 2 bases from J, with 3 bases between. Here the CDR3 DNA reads TGTGCCAGCAGCCAACAAGAGACCCAGTACTTC. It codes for CASSQQETQYF.

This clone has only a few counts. CDR3 sequence reads: CASSQLLESEQFF. The CDR3 bases are TGCGCCAGCAGCCAACTACTAGAGAGTGAGCAGTTCTTC. This chain uses TRBV4-1 with TRBJ2-1; maybe TRBD2 (5 bases). Germline V gene lookup returns CDR1 MGHRA and CDR2 YSYEKL. This CDR3 is 13 amino acids long. The ends were cut back, 2 bases at V and 9 bases at J, with 11 bases in the middle.

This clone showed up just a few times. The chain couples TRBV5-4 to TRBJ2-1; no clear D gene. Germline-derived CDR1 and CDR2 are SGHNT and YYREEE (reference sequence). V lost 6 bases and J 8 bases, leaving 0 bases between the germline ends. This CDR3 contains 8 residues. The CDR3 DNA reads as TGTGCCAGCAATGAGCAGTTCTTC. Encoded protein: CASNEQFF.

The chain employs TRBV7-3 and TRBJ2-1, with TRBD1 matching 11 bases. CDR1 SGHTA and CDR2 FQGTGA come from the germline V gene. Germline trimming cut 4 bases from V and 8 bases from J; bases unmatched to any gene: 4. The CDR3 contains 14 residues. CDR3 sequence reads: CASSSVGQGDEQFF. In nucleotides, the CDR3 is TGTGCCAGCAGCTCGGTGGGACAGGGGGATGAGCAGTTCTTC. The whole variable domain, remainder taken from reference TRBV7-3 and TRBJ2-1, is GAGVSQTPSNKVTEKGKYVELRCDPISGHTALYWYRQSLGQGPEFLIYFQGTGAADDSGLPNDRFFAVRPEGSVSTLKIQRTERGDSAVYLCASSSVGQGDEQFFGPGTRLTVL.

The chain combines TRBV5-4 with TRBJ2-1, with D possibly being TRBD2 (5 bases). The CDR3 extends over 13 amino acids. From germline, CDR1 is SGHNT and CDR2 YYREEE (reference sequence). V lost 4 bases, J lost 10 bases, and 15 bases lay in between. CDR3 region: CASSLDSGGEQFF. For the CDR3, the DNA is TGTGCCAGCAGCCTGGACTCAGGCGGCGAGCAGTTCTTC.

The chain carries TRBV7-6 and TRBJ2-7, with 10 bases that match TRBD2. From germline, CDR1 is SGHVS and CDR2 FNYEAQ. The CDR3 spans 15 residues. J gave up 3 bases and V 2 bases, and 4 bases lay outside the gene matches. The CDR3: CASSLTSGEFYEQYF. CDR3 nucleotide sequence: TGTGCCAGCAGCTTAACTAGCGGGGAATTCTACGAGCAGTACTTC. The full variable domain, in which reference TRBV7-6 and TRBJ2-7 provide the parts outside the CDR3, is GAGVSQSPRYKVTKRGQDVALRCDPISGHVSLYWYRQALGQGPEFLTYFNYEAQQDKSGLPNDRFSAERPEGSISTLTIQRTEQRDSAMYRCASSLTSGEFYEQYFGPGTRLTVT.

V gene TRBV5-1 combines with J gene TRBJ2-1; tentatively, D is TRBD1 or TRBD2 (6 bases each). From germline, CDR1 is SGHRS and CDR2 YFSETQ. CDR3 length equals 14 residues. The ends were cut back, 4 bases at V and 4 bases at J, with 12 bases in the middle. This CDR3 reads CASSIGGGYNEQFF. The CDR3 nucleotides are TGCGCCAGCAGCATTGGAGGGGGGTACAATGAGCAGTTCTTC.

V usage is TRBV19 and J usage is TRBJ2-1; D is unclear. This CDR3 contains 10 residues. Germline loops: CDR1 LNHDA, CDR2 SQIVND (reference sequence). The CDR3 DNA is TGTGGCAGGCCCTACAATGAGCAGTTCTTC. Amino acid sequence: CGRPYNEQFF.

CDR3 bases: TGTGCCAGCAGCCCTCTAGCGGGAGTTCTCACCGGGGAGCTGTTTTTT. It translates to CASSPLAGVLTGELFF. The genes are TRBV5-4 and TRBJ2-2; 10 nucleotides agree with TRBD2. Trimming at V came to 4 bases and at J to 4 bases, leaving 7 bases not matched to a gene. The CDR3 contains 16 residues. Looked up from germline, CDR1 is SGHNT and CDR2 is YYREEE (reference sequence).

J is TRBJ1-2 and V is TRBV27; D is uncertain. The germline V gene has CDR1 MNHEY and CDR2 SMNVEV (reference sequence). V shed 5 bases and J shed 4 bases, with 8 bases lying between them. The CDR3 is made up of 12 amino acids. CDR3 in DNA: TGTGCCAGCAGTGGCACCGGCTATGGCTACACCTTC. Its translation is CASSGTGYGYTF.

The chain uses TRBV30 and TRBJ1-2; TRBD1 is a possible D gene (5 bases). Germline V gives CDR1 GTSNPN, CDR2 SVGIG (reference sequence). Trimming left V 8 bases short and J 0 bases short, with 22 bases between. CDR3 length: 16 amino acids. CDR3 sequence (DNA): TGTGCCGCCGGAGGGGTGACAGCATATTCTAACTATGGCTACACCTTC. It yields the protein CAAGGVTAYSNYGYTF.

CDR3 protein: CASRAGVDYEQYF. DNA for the CDR3: TGTGCCAGCAGAGCAGGGGTGGACTACGAGCAGTACTTC. The gene calls are TRBV14 and TRBJ2-5; D is perhaps TRBD1 (6 bases). The tail of the sequence fits TRBJ2-7 better, so the J call may be wrong. Germline lookup yields CDR1 SGHDN and CDR2 FVKESK. The CDR3 loop spans 13 amino acids.